This TCR beta chain comes out of a study of T cell responses to AZD1222 COVID-19 vaccine. Study-wide results and limits: Regions left unmutated in variants are reportedly the target of nearly half of spike-specific TCRs. Sampled repertoires all dated from after the peak T cell response.

Unmatched junction bases numbered 7, after V lost 3 bases and J lost 8 bases. Germline loops: CDR1 SGHRS, CDR2 YFSETQ. The CDR3 has 14 amino acids. Sequenced by immunoSEQ multiplex PCR; TCRdb stores in-frame clones only, minus some. The sample has some 97,000 clones; 92% are singletons. With respect to this clone: The antigen remains unidentified.

The V gene is TRBV5-1, the J gene TRBJ1-4; TRBD1 matches 7 bases. The material sequenced was peripheral blood, taken on day 0 of AZD1222 vaccination. This receptor was identified in an adult in good health. In nucleotides, the CDR3 is TGCGCCAGCAGCTCCAGGGGGGGCGGCGAAAAACTGTTTTTT. Protein sequence: CASSSRGGGEKLFF.